Sequencing of this TCR beta chain was carried out in a study of molecular identifiers for immune sequencing clone quantification. Overall study findings and caveats: Clones that exceeded 20 RNA copies held over 97% of effector molecules, yet under 1% in naive cells.

About this clonotype itself: Its matching antigen is unknown.

TCRdb redid the calling of the PCR reads with MiXCR, one entry per CDR3 protein. In the table there are approximately 100,000 distinct CDR3 sequences, around 33% of which are singletons. The CDR3 has 17 amino acids. CDR1 and CDR2 from the germline V gene are SGHVS and FNYEAQ. The V segment lost 2 bases and the J segment 7 bases; nucleotides outside the gene matches: 14. Naive CD8 T cells, phenotype CD8+CD4-CCR7+CD45RA+, were sorted. This sequence was found in a human donor in good health. Some libraries in this study had Jurkat cell RNA spiked in. The chain couples TRBV7-6 to TRBJ1-5, with 7 bases that match TRBD1. The sample comprised naive CD8+ T cells from blood, with Jurkat cell RNA spiked in. The subset: FACS-sorted CD8+CD4-CCR7+CD45RA+ naive T cells. CDR3 loop: CASSLSFDRVIGQPQHF. DNA for the CDR3: TGTGCCAGCAGCTTATCCTTCGACAGGGTGATCGGACAGCCCCAGCATTTT. Full variable domain (outside the CDR3, taken from reference TRBV7-6 and TRBJ1-5): GAGVSQSPRYKVTKRGQDVALRCDPISGHVSLYWYRQALGQGPEFLTYFNYEAQQDKSGLPNDRFSAERPEGSISTLTIQRTEQRDSAMYRCASSLSFDRVIGQPQHFGDGTRLSIL.